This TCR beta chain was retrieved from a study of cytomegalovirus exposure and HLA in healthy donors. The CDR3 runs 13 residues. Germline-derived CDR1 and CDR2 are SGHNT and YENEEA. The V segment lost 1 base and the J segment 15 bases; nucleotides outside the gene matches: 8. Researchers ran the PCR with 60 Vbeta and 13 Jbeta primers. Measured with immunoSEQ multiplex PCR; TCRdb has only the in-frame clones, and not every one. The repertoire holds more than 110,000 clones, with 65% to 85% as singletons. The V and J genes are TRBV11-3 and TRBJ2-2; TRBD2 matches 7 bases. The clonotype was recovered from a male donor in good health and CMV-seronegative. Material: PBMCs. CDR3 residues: CASSLGSGGRVFF. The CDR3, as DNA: TGTGCCAGCAGCTTAGGGTCGGGGGGACGGGTGTTTTTT.